This T cell receptor beta chain derives from a study of blood T cell repertoires in COVID-19. Study in general: Samples of COVID-19 (acute and convalescent) were obtained from the United States, Italy and Spain. The cDNA or gDNA used as material had been derived from T cells, B-cell-depleted T cells, or PBMCs.

The authors' processing: Scientists estimated how many nucleated cells there were by amplifying reference gene primers. Profiling relied on immunoSEQ multiplex PCR, and the TCRdb table lists in-frame clones only, not all of them. V and J calls plus clone size are reproduced from that table; the DNA served to infer D and trimming. Among roughly 340,000 clones listed, approximately 90% were seen once. From germline, CDR1 is SGHRS and CDR2 YFSETQ. This CDR3 has 15 residues. Trimming took 4 bases from V and 1 from J; bases not matched to a gene: 4. Sequencing input: peripheral blood. The chain joins TRBV5-1 to TRBJ2-5; TRBD2 aligns across 10 bases. The receptor was derived from a woman younger than 35 who had recovered from COVID-19. The CDR3 nucleotides are TGCGCCAGCAGCCCCCGGACTAGCGGCCAAGAGACCCAGTACTTC. Its protein is CASSPRTSGQETQYF.